These 21 T cell receptor beta chains were all obtained from the same sample, sequenced in a study of blood T cell repertoires in COVID-19 (dated by TCRdb to the early 2020s). Library generation was performed with the immunoSEQ multiplex PCR assay. In its TCRdb copy, this immuneACCESS table keeps in-frame sequences only and misses some clones. Where compared with another copy, unresolved V genes explain less than half of these, and the others have no known cause. For this sample the table gives some 94,000 clones, of which about 83% were detected only once. The top ten clones comprise approximately 16% of the sample. The sequenced sample consisted of peripheral blood. The receptors come from a woman aged 60-75 years with COVID-19, enrolled during active disease.

This chain connects TRBV6-5 to TRBJ1-5; D unclear. Germline CDR1 and CDR2: MNHEY and SVGAGI. With 4 bases removed from V and 4 bases from J, the gap between germline ends came to 5 bases. The CDR3 is 12 residues long. The CDR3 spells CASSFPNQPQHF. The DNA for the CDR3 is TGTGCCAGCAGTTTCCCAAATCAGCCCCAGCATTTT.

J is TRBJ1-2 and V is TRBV9; 9 bases fit TRBD1. Germline assignment: CDR1 SGDLS and CDR2 YYNGEE. Trimming removed 3 bases from V and 8 bases from J; junction bases left unmatched: 8. The CDR3 consists of 14 residues. The CDR3 region is CASSAGTGWQGYTF. In nucleotides, the CDR3 is TGTGCCAGCAGCGCTGGGACAGGGTGGCAGGGCTACACCTTC. Together with reference TRBV9 and TRBJ1-2, the CDR3 gives the full variable domain: DSGVTQTPKHLITATGQRVTLRCSPRSGDLSVYWYQQSLDQGLQFLIQYYNGEERAKGNILERFSAQQFPDLHSELNLSSLELGDSALYFCASSAGTGWQGYTFGSGTRLTVV.

The chain links TRBV3-1 (or the pseudogene TRBV3-2) to TRBJ2-3; the match to TRBD2 covers 7 bases. CDR3 size: 16 residues. CDR1 LGHDT and CDR2 YNNKEL come from the germline V gene (reference sequence). The J segment lost 0 bases and the V segment lost 1 base, leaving 4 bases of the junction unmatched. CDR3 DNA sequence: TGTGCCAGCAGCCAAGGGCTAGCGGCGAGCACAGATACGCAGTATTTT. It yields the protein CASSQGLAASTDTQYF.

The V gene is TRBV11-3, the J gene TRBJ2-3, with 11 bases matching TRBD2. The V gene's germline CDR1 is SGHNT and CDR2 YENEEA. The junction had 1 base not matched to a gene; V was cut back by 3 bases and J by 2 bases. The CDR3 runs to 15 residues. For the CDR3, the DNA is TGTGCCAGCAGCTTTAGCGGGGGGGCCACAGATACGCAGTATTTT. Its translation is CASSFSGGATDTQYF.

The CDR3 sequence: CASSSLQLAPLGYNEQFF. DNA for the CDR3: TGTGCCAGCAGCTCCCTCCAACTAGCGCCCCTGGGGTACAATGAGCAGTTCTTC. The chain combines TRBV11-2 with TRBJ2-1; 7 bases map to TRBD2. The CDR3 runs 18 residues. The germline V gene encodes CDR1 SGHAT and CDR2 FQNNGV. V lost 4 bases and J lost 4; bases outside the gene matches: 16.

J is TRBJ2-3 and V is TRBV5-1; 7 bases align to TRBD2. The CDR3 extends over 15 amino acids. Germline V gives CDR1 SGHRS, CDR2 YFSETQ. V was pared by 7 bases and J by 1 base, with 9 bases of the junction left unmatched. The CDR3 sequence is CASGPFGGGTDTQYF. The CDR3 region has the DNA TGCGCCAGCGGGCCCTTTGGGGGGGGCACAGATACGCAGTATTTT.

The chain uses TRBV7-2 and TRBJ1-3, with D uncertain. The CDR3 consists of 17 residues. Trimming stripped 1 base from V and 0 bases from J, with 13 bases between. Germline values: CDR1 SGHTA, CDR2 FQGNSA. CDR3 protein: CASSLGWWPHSGNTIYF. The CDR3 bases are TGTGCCAGCAGCTTAGGATGGTGGCCCCACTCTGGAAACACCATATATTTT.

This clone was counted only a few times. The chain employs TRBV30 and TRBJ2-6; D unclear. V was trimmed by 4 bases and J by 0 bases, leaving 13 bases between them. In germline, CDR1 is GTSNPN, CDR2 SVGIG (reference sequence). This CDR3 region has 16 residues. The CDR3 DNA sequence: TGTGCCTGGATGAGCGACCGGCCCTCTGGGGCCAACGTCCTGACTTTC. It translates to CAWMSDRPSGANVLTF.

The chain has TRBV5-1 and TRBJ2-5, with D maybe TRBD1 (5 bases). The V gene lost 0 bases and the J gene lost 2 bases, with 14 bases spanning the gap. Looked up from germline, CDR1 is SGHRS and CDR2 is YFSETQ. This CDR3 is built from 16 residues. Written as DNA, the CDR3 is TGCGCCAGCAGCTTGGCCAACAGGTTCCGTCAAGAGACCCAGTACTTC. It encodes CASSLANRFRQETQYF.

The V gene is TRBV15, the J gene TRBJ1-6; D is unclear. This CDR3 is built from 14 residues. The V end was cut by 3 bases, the J end by 9 bases, with 12 bases between. Germline V gene data show CDR1 as LNHNV and CDR2 as YYDKDF (reference sequence). This CDR3 reads CATSRTGTLSPLHF. CDR3 bases: TGTGCCACCAGCAGGACGGGAACCCTTTCACCCCTCCACTTT.

The chain uses TRBV9 and TRBJ2-2; tentative D call: TRBD1 (6 bases). V lost 2 bases to trimming and J lost 0 bases, with 14 bases between them. Germline CDR1 reads SGDLS; CDR2 reads YYNGEE. The CDR3 has 17 residues. CDR3 residues: CASSVRTGTTNTGELFF. CDR3 nucleotides: TGTGCCAGCAGCGTTAGGACCGGGACAACGAACACCGGGGAGCTGTTTTTT.

V and J are TRBV4-2 and TRBJ1-3; 9 bases fit TRBD1. The germline gives CDR1 LGHNA, CDR2 YNFKEQ. The CDR3 has 16 amino acids. J gave up 4 bases and V 6 bases, and 10 bases lay outside the gene matches. CDR3 sequence reads: CASRSLTGGYGNTIYF. CDR3 sequence (DNA): TGTGCCAGCAGATCGCTTACAGGGGGCTACGGAAACACCATATATTTT.

The chain links TRBV29-1 to TRBJ1-3; no firm D call. Per the germline V gene, CDR1 is SQVTM and CDR2 is ANQGSEA. This CDR3 contains 13 residues. The V end lost 5 bases, the J end lost 3 bases, and 11 bases lay between the germline ends. The CDR3 DNA follows: TGCAGCGTTCGGAGGGTTGGTGGAAACACCATATATTTT. It translates to CSVRRVGGNTIYF.

This rearrangement joins TRBV6-5 to TRBJ1-2, with TRBD1 matching 7 bases. Germline trimming cut 2 bases from V and 8 bases from J; bases unmatched to any gene: 8. The CDR3 has 14 residues. The V gene's germline CDR1 is MNHEY and CDR2 SVGAGI. CDR3 amino acids: CASSYAQGVSGYTF. CDR3 DNA sequence: TGTGCCAGCAGTTACGCTCAGGGGGTAAGCGGCTACACCTTC.

The chain joins TRBV5-1 to TRBJ2-2, with a possible D match to TRBD2 (5 bases). The V gene's germline CDR1 is SGHRS and CDR2 YFSETQ. V gave up 5 bases and J gave up 6 bases, with 14 bases separating them. This CDR3 is built from 14 residues. The CDR3 DNA is TGCGCCAGCAGGGGAGCCGGGGTGTCCGGGGAGCTGTTTTTT. Protein product: CASRGAGVSGELFF.

The chain employs TRBV9 and TRBJ2-5, with 9 bases fitting TRBD2. CDR3 length: 16 amino acids. After removal of 0 bases from V and 4 bases from J, the junction contained 7 bases not matched to a gene. Per the germline V gene, CDR1 is SGDLS and CDR2 is YYNGEE. The CDR3: CASSVVSAGGSETQYF. CDR3 sequence (DNA): TGTGCCAGCAGCGTAGTGTCAGCGGGGGGTTCAGAGACCCAGTACTTC.

The V call is TRBV11-2, the J call TRBJ1-1; D perhaps matches TRBD1 (5 bases). From germline, CDR1 is SGHAT and CDR2 FQNNGV. Deletions cut 6 bases from V and 0 bases from J, with 14 bases between. The CDR3 covers 15 residues. In DNA form, the CDR3 reads TGTGCCAGCAGTCTACGCAGGGCAATGAACACTGAAGCTTTCTTT. Its protein is CASSLRRAMNTEAFF.

This clone was detected only once. The chain recombines TRBV10-2 with TRBJ2-3; 16 bases fit TRBD2. J gave up 2 bases and V 7 bases, and 3 bases lay outside the gene matches. The CDR3 runs to 16 residues. Germline lookup yields CDR1 WSHSY and CDR2 SAAADI. The CDR3 coding sequence is TGCGCCAGCACGGGACTAGCGGGGGGGCCCACAGATACGCAGTATTTT. Translation: CASTGLAGGPTDTQYF.

The genes are TRBV5-6 and TRBJ2-3; weak D call: TRBD2 (7 bases). This CDR3 spans 16 amino acids. V was trimmed by 4 bases and J by 2 bases, leaving 17 bases between them. Germline assignment: CDR1 SGHDT and CDR2 YYEEEE. CDR3 sequence reads: CASSRGARGTTDTQYF. The CDR3 nucleotides are TGTGCCAGCAGCCGGGGGGCCCGCGGAACCACAGATACGCAGTATTTT.

The chain employs TRBV19 and TRBJ1-3; D unresolved. CDR3 length equals 14 residues. CDR1 LNHDA and CDR2 SQIVND come from the germline V gene (reference sequence). Between the trimmed V and J ends, which lost 3 bases and 0 bases, there was a span of 6 bases. The CDR3 loop reads CASSMAVSGNTIYF. The DNA of the CDR3 is TGTGCCAGTAGTATGGCAGTCTCTGGAAACACCATATATTTT.

The chain is built from TRBV5-1 and TRBJ1-1, with TRBD1 matching 8 bases. The germline gives CDR1 SGHRS, CDR2 YFSETQ. V was clipped by 4 bases and J by 1 base; unmatched bases: 6. This CDR3 has 15 residues. CDR3 sequence reads: CASSPGTGWNTEAFF. CDR3 nucleotide sequence: TGCGCCAGCAGCCCCGGGACAGGCTGGAACACTGAAGCTTTCTTT.